This T cell receptor beta chain is drawn from a study of cytomegalovirus exposure and HLA in healthy donors listed by TCRdb under 2017. Some background on the complete study: In an earlier analysis of about 560 of the donors, roughly 300 Gb of sequence data and some 120 million unique TCR beta sequences from 150 million to 200 million T cells were reported. An early release that covered around 590 HLA-typed donors contained 250 to 350 gigabases of sequencing data and tens of millions of unique TCR sequences. Of the 350 to 450 genotyped donors, 75% to 85% were placed in the genetic ancestry cluster associated with self-reported Caucasian donors. The study was designed to test whether signatures of past pathogen exposure could be identified by cataloging public T cell receptors. The T cell repertoires of around 730 subjects were profiled by immunosequencing and related to cytomegalovirus serostatus. Besides the first cohort of some 670 subjects, a separate validation cohort made up of around 120 different subjects was used. To predict cytomegalovirus infection status, the study brought together high-throughput TCR immunosequencing, statistical association of individual TCRs with disease status, and machine learning. A later analysis re-examined previously published TCR beta repertoires from 610 or so donors and added high-resolution HLA genotyping to investigate patterns of TCR occurrence. Rather than drawing on any new phenotypic data, the later analysis identified candidate immune exposures from TCR beta sequences and the way those sequences occurred across donors. An earlier analysis of approximately 630 of the donors applied high-throughput TCR beta sequencing to assess whether each TCR beta V gene segment acted as functional or pseudogenic. Donor age, sex, ethnicity and CMV serostatus were collected together with the repertoire data. A later genetic analysis used genome-wide SNP genotypes for about 65% of the 666 donors, treating that subset as a discovery cohort. Every repertoire in the discovery cohort had been generated on one and the same sequencing platform. Class I and class II HLA loci were covered by the typing at four-digit resolution. Typing coverage varied by locus: roughly 620-640 donors for A, B, C, DRB1 and DQB1; roughly 500 for DQA1; about 600 for DPA1; about 450 for DPB1. Roughly five DR-DQ haplotypes were handled as single units for association and clustering, since linkage in the cohort was strong. Among some 400 genotyped donors of the cohort, an average of approximately 240,000 unique TCR beta nucleotide sequences were sequenced per donor, around 20% of them non-productive.

The cohort was made up of about 610 healthy bone marrow donors. At the time of sampling, every cohort member was nominally healthy, though immune exposures that went unrecorded were likely present. The donor was CMV seropositive and belonged to the group of 250 to 300 seropositive cohort members. A peripheral blood sample was collected from each donor, and TCR beta sequencing was performed on peripheral blood mononuclear cells. The Qiagen DNeasy Blood Extraction Kit was used to extract genomic DNA from the blood cell samples. General findings and caveats noted by the study authors: Only TCR beta chains were sequenced in this cohort, and the absence of alpha or paired-chain data limited detectable features. A cluster of highly shared sequence variants was judged likely to be a technical artifact of the sequencing pipeline. V-gene and J-gene trimming of TCR beta chains was associated with a missense DCLRE1C variant in a later genetic analysis, and the association was replicated in an independent cohort. In an earlier analysis of some 640 of the donors, most TCR beta V segments were observed in productive rearrangements about 87% or about 30% of the time, broadly matching IMGT annotations. In vitro tests confirmed that a few of the cytomegalovirus-associated TCR beta chains recognize cytomegalovirus antigens. According to a later analysis, TCR association rates differed among HLA loci, with DRB1 alleles showing the most associated TCRs and HLA-C alleles showing the fewest. Assigning TCR associations to individual alleles was difficult when HLA alleles, especially DR and DQ, strongly co-occurred. In a later genetic analysis, fewer N-insertions in productive TCRs were reported among donors in an Asian-associated ancestry cluster than the approximately 630-donor mean. Correlated functional status among segregating V segments might be attributable to linkage disequilibrium, but an unknown experimental factor could not be ruled out. Specific HLA alleles were associated with 16,951 TCR beta sequences at a false discovery rate of 0.05 in a later analysis. According to a later analysis, most CMV-associated TCR beta chains appeared to be HLA-restricted, and the HLA associations seemed to be driven largely by CMV exposure. A later analysis found that HLA-associated TCR beta chains were more clonally expanded and had lower generation probabilities than equally common non-associated chains. The authors suggested that the approach could potentially be extended to other disease states and immunological phenotypes. In both the original and validation cohorts, the classifier was reported to diagnose cytomegalovirus status with high specificity and sensitivity. Because HLA typing was unavailable for some donors at each locus, only the typed subset was used in association tests. About 15 rarely observed V segments, including chromosome 9 orphons, were excluded from the earlier analysis of about 500 of the donors because counts were too low. Most TCR sequences were observed very rarely across donors, whereas some public TCRs were present in many individuals. A later analysis reported that several top co-occurrence clusters appeared linked to parvovirus B19, influenza, CMV and Epstein-Barr virus. The presence/absence analyses assumed that sequencing depth was roughly uniform across donors, and that assumption may not be true. The only immune exposure information available for the cohort was CMV serostatus. In the study, some 160 TCR beta chains were listed as associated with cytomegalovirus. The 87-base-pair reads could not distinguish some IMGT-functional V segments, including TRBV6-2 and TRBV6-3, so those segments were excluded. A further reported finding was that TCR beta sequences accurately predicted the HLA-A and HLA-B alleles for most subjects in the first cohort.

The library was obtained by the immunoSEQ multiplex PCR assay. For the multiplex PCR, a mixture combining 60 forward primers for TCR Vbeta segments and 13 reverse primers for TCR Jbeta segments was used. A multiplex PCR assay on genomic DNA amplified the CDR3 region of rearranged TCR beta genes. The amplified TCR beta libraries were sequenced on the Illumina HiSeq System as 87-base-pair reads. From the authors' description of their analysis: In a later analysis, about 80 million unique TCR beta chains were counted across the approximately 640 repertoires, and around 10 million of these chains were shared by at least two donors. To remove PCR and sequencing errors, raw reads were error-corrected and collapsed into unique sequences using a nearest-neighbor algorithm that merged closely related sequences. V, D and J gene segments were assigned by aligning CDR3 sequences to IMGT reference sequences. For a sequence to be retained, a match of at least six nucleotides to both a V gene segment and a J gene segment was required. A rearrangement counted as productive if the CDR3 had no stop codons and remained in frame with V and J, and every other rearrangement counted as non-productive. CDR3 was defined by IMGT convention, running from the second conserved V-encoded cysteine to the conserved J-encoded phenylalanine. Sequences without an unambiguous match to a single V gene segment were excluded from the earlier analysis of 587 of the donors. An earlier analysis of 450 to 650 of the donors called V segments functional above 56.7% productive rearrangements and segregating when the between-donor standard deviation exceeded 5%. A statistical classification framework was built for diagnosing cytomegalovirus status from the catalog of TCR beta chain sequences. V and J gene assignment, in a later analysis, came from comparing TCR nucleotide sequences with IMGT/GENE-DB human TR gene sequences. In a later analysis, CDR3 sequences and most-parsimonious VDJ recombination scenarios were assigned using the TCRdist pipeline. In a later analysis, each TCR beta chain was defined by its CDR3 amino acid sequence together with its V-gene family, and reads lacking a unique V-gene family were excluded. In a later analysis, 450 to 600 highly shared, low-generation-probability nucleotide sequences were removed to address suspected cross-contamination and a sequencing artifact. In a later analysis, a clonal expansion index for each public chain was calculated from normalized within-repertoire ranks of inferred template counts. In a later analysis, generation probabilities were computed with a VDJ recombination model fitted to out-of-frame rearrangements, and the resulting probabilities were checked against IGoR. In a later analysis, TCR-TCR, TCR-HLA and TCR-CMV co-occurrence was scored with hypergeometric tests, and a repertoire-size bias correction was applied to TCR pairs. To estimate false discovery rates, a later analysis permuted the HLA or CMV assignments 20 times. A later analysis grouped co-occurring TCRs with DBSCAN, adding TCRdist sequence similarity when clustering within HLA-allele-positive subsets. For co-occurrence clustering, repertoires with fewer than 30,000 or more than 120,000 public chains were excluded, along with five repertoires with anomalous nucleotide sharing. In its TCRdb copy, this immuneACCESS table keeps in-frame sequences only and misses some clones. Where compared with another copy, unresolved V genes explain less than half of these, and the others have no known cause. The DNA was the basis for D and trimming; V, J and clone size are from that table. Recorded for this sample are about 80,000 clones; 67% of them occurred a single time. The ten largest clones capture less than 8% of the sample.

As for this clone: Its antigen target is currently unknown. Per-base quality was not reported, and no clone a single base away is much larger than it.

The CDR3 starts with the cysteine, ends with the phenylalanine, and has 14 residues. Just CDR3 DNA is preserved here, 42 bases in frame from base 1. Germline trimming: 3 bases from V, 6 bases from J; junction bases outside gene matches: 5. In the germline V gene, CDR1 corresponds to SNHLY and CDR2 to FYNNEI. In this chain, TRBV2 is recombined with TRBJ2-5; 9 nucleotides in the junction match TRBD2. Sample: PBMCs. This sequence originates from a woman in her fifties or sixties in good health and CMV-seropositive. Here the CDR3 is given as CASSDIAGEQTQYF. The nucleotides read TGTGCCAGCAGTGATATAGCGGGGGAGCAGACCCAGTACTTC.